These 6 T cell receptor beta chains originate from one sample sequenced in a study of shared clonotypes between healthy human individuals. As defined, naive CD8 cells were CD45RO-negative and positively selected for CCR7, with terminally differentiated effector memory CD45RA+ cells excluded. The method was immunoSEQ multiplex PCR; TCRdb's version includes in-frame clones alone and lacks a portion of them. In the table there are around 2,000,000 clones, roughly 95% of which are singletons. Sequencing was carried out using naive CD8+ T cells sorted from blood. The receptors were gathered from a man between 18 and 29 years old in good health.

The chain carries TRBV27 and TRBJ2-1, with D tentatively TRBD2 (6 bases). Trimming shortened V by 5 bases and J by 5 bases, and 13 bases separated the two germline ends. CDR1 is MNHEY, CDR2 SMNVEV, per germline (reference sequence). The length of the CDR3 is 14 residues. The CDR3 DNA reads TGTGCCAGCAGTCCGCGCGGGGTACACAATGAGCAGTTCTTC. Translation: CASSPRGVHNEQFF.

This clone was seen a single time. This chain links TRBV7-8 with TRBJ1-1, with TRBD1 as a possible D gene (6 bases). Germline CDR1 is SGHVS and CDR2 is FQNEAQ. V gave up 5 bases and J gave up 0 bases, with 13 bases separating them. The CDR3 spans 15 residues. The CDR3 DNA reads as TGTGCCAGCAGCCCCTCACAGGGATTGAACACTGAAGCTTTCTTT. This encodes CASSPSQGLNTEAFF.

This sequence joins TRBV2 and TRBJ2-3; 9 bases align to TRBD2. CDR3 length equals 15 residues. The V segment lost 8 bases and the J segment 0 bases; nucleotides outside the gene matches: 6. The germline V gene encodes CDR1 SNHLY and CDR2 FYNNEI. CDR3 DNA sequence: TGTGCCAGCGATTTCGGGACTAGCAGCACAGATACGCAGTATTTT. Translating gives CASDFGTSSTDTQYF.

This clone has just one count. The chain uses TRBV4-1 and TRBJ2-1, with 15 bases fitting TRBD2. V was pared by 0 bases and J by 0 bases, with 6 bases of the junction left unmatched. Germline CDR1 and CDR2: MGHRA and YSYEKL. CDR3 length equals 20 residues. CDR3 sequence reads: CASSQDSGTSGGSSYNEQFF. The CDR3 nucleotides read TGCGCCAGCAGCCAAGATTCCGGGACTAGCGGGGGGAGCTCCTACAATGAGCAGTTCTTC.

The rearrangement uses TRBV7-9 and TRBJ2-3; D is ambiguous. The CDR3 has 13 residues. V lost 3 bases to trimming and J lost 1 base, with 5 bases between them. Germline CDR1 SEHNR, CDR2 FQNEAQ (reference sequence). CDR3 nucleotides: TGTGCCAGCAGCTTTTTCGGCACAGATACGCAGTATTTT. The encoded protein is CASSFFGTDTQYF. Full variable domain (missing parts from reference TRBV7-9 and TRBJ2-3): DTGVSQNPRHKITKRGQNVTFRCDPISEHNRLYWYRQTLGQGPEFLTYFQNEAQLEKSRLLSDRFSAERPKGSFSTLEIQRTEQGDSAMYLCASSFFGTDTQYFGPGTRLTVL.

To note about this clone: The same CDR3 is also encoded by other DNA sequences in this sample. The chain recombines TRBV6-5 with TRBJ1-1; no definite D call. The CDR3 has 13 amino acids. Looked up from germline, CDR1 is MNHEY and CDR2 is SVGAGI. Between the trimmed V and J ends, which lost 4 bases and 1 base, there was a span of 7 bases. Here the CDR3 DNA reads TGTGCCAGCAGTTCTACAGCGAACACTGAAGCTTTCTTT. Its protein product is CASSSTANTEAFF.